This TCR beta chain was documented in a study of blood T cell repertoires in COVID-19 (dated by TCRdb to the early 2020s). Regarding the study in general: Samples covering the acute and convalescent phases of COVID-19 were provided by collaborators in the United States, Italy and Spain. The samples were drawn from the first 160 participants of the ongoing ImmuneRACE study and from over a thousand subjects provided by 6 global collaborators. The prospective study material was composed of cDNA or gDNA derived from T cells, B-cell-depleted T cells, or PBMCs. Sample metadata almost always included a de-identified subject ID, COVID-19 status, age in years and sex. The repertoires were released in a freely available public database intended as a resource for research on the immune response to SARS-CoV-2. Subjects who had been exposed to COVID-19, were actively infected with it, or had recovered from it provided the deeply sampled blood TCRbeta repertoires that made up the dataset. Where available, HLA class I and class II types were obtained from metadata supplied by the sample provider rather than from assay-based typing. The study at large found these results: The amount of clinical and demographic metadata varied by source and participant and was provided uncurated.

Regarding this clone: This clone's antigen is unknown. No qualities accompany the bases; no much larger clone lies one base away.

The immunoSEQ Assay, a bias-controlled multiplex PCR, was used to amplify TCRbeta CDR3 regions from genomic DNA. Per the authors' processing: The number of nucleated cells in each sample was estimated by amplification of reference gene primers within the assay. To quantify the absolute abundance of each unique TCRbeta CDR3 rearrangement, sequence reads were collapsed and filtered. For each sample, productive Simpson clonality was calculated as the square root of Simpson's diversity index across productive rearrangements. What TCRdb holds here is the immuneACCESS table cut down to in-frame rearrangements. Part of the clones is not present; checked against another copy, under half of the missing clones reflect an unresolved V gene, and the others are unexplained. For V, J and clone size, that table is used; D and trimming come from the DNA. In this sample the table shows some 270,000 clones, approximately 90% of which occur a single time. The ten largest clones take up 2.5% to 3% of the sample.

From the cysteine through the phenylalanine, the CDR3 covers 20 amino acids. Of the read, only the CDR3 DNA is kept; its 60 bases are in frame from base 1. Cut back by 4 bases and 3 bases, the V and J ends lie 29 bases apart. According to the germline V gene (reference sequence), CDR1 reads SGHKS and CDR2 reads YYEKEE. Participants in the prospective study were aged roughly 18 to 100 years, lived in about two dozen United States geographic areas, and enrolled through a virtual design. To assign participants to cohorts, the prospective study relied on clinical history that participants themselves reported in a screening survey and a study questionnaire. Exposed participants had been in contact, within 2 weeks of entering the study, with a person who had a PCR-confirmed or clinician-diagnosed case of COVID-19. In the prospective study, whole blood, serum and a nasopharyngeal or oropharyngeal swab were collected from each participant by mobile phlebotomists. Participants in the prospective study had the option to provide additional blood draws and questionnaires over a roughly 2-month period. Before DNA extraction, prospective study blood samples were shipped either frozen or at room temperature.

The receptor comes from a man aged 40-49 years who had been exposed to COVID-19. The chain couples TRBV5-5 to TRBJ2-1; a weak D assignment points to TRBD2 (6 bases agree). Source material: PBMCs or T cells enriched from blood (not recorded which). The CDR3 amino acid sequence is: CASSLLGVGGGSPLYNEQFF. The nucleotide sequence reads as follows: TGTGCCAGCAGCCTGCTTGGAGTGGGGGGAGGCTCCCCTCTCTACAATGAGCAGTTCTTC.